These T cell receptor beta chains were read from a single sample in a study of somatic mutations in cytotoxic T cells in rheumatoid arthritis. The assay was immunoSEQ multiplex PCR, and TCRdb's table has in-frame clones only and misses some. The sample has about 14,000 clones; about three quarters are singletons. The specimen sequenced was CD8+ T cells sorted from blood. The receptors come from an adult with rheumatoid arthritis. Each CDR3 is given with its conserved first and last residue. A D gene is named only where the DNA matches it firmly. Expanded clones get a size class; other rows say once, few or many, or leave the size out.

V,J,size,D,DNA,CDR3
TRBV6-5,TRBJ1-1,-,-,TGTGCCAGCAGTTACTCTGTGAACACTGAAGCTTTCTTT,CASSYSVNTEAFF
TRBV9,TRBJ2-2,medium-sized,TRBD2,TGTGCCAGCAGCGCAAGACCCGTACGGGGGACTAGCAGCGGGGAGCTGTTTTTT,CASSARPVRGTSSGELFF
TRBV6-1,TRBJ1-2,few,TRBD1,TGTGCCAGCAGTTGGGACAGGGGGCGGGTCTATGGCTACACCTTC,CASSWDRGRVYGYTF
TRBV28,TRBJ1-4,-,-,TGTGCCAGCAGCCACAGGGTAACTAATGAAAAACTGTTTTTT,CASSHRVTNEKLFF
TRBV5-4,TRBJ2-2,-,-,TGTGCCAGCAGCCGCGTCTCGAACACCGGGGAGCTGTTTTTT,CASSRVSNTGELFF
TRBV6-4,TRBJ2-1,-,-,TGTGCCAGCACTCGGACGGGGGTTAGCTCCTACAATGAGCAGTTCTTC,CASTRTGVSSYNEQFF
TRBV2,TRBJ1-6,few,-,TGTGCCAGCAGAGGGGAGGGTACCTATAATTCACCCCTCCACTTT,CASRGEGTYNSPLHF
TRBV4-1,TRBJ2-2,-,-,TGCGCCAGCAGCCCTATGGGTGGGAACACCGGGGAGCTGTTTTTT,CASSPMGGNTGELFF
TRBV5-1,TRBJ2-3,once,-,TGCGCCAGCAGCTTAATGGACTCCACAGATACGCAGTATTTT,CASSLMDSTDTQYF
TRBV30,TRBJ1-6,-,-,TGTGCCTGCCCGGATAAGGAGGATTCACCCCTCCACTTT,CACPDKEDSPLHF
TRBV2,TRBJ2-2,-,-,TGTGCCAGCCGTCCCGGGGGCCTTACCGGGGAGCTGTTTTTT,CASRPGGLTGELFF
TRBV5-6,TRBJ1-4,-,-,TGTGCCAGCAGCCGTCCGGGTGCAACTAATGAAAAACTGTTTTTT,CASSRPGATNEKLFF
TRBV5-6,TRBJ1-2,-,TRBD1,TGTGCCAGCAGCCCCGGGACAGGGCTTTTTGGCTACACCTTC,CASSPGTGLFGYTF
TRBV7-8,TRBJ2-1,-,-,TGTGCCAGCAGCTCAAACAGGGAAGATGAGCAGTTCTTC,CASSSNREDEQFF
TRBV7-8,TRBJ1-1,-,-,TGTGCCAGCAGCTTAGGACAGCCCACTGAAGCTTTCTTT,CASSLGQPTEAFF
TRBV7-9,TRBJ1-5,-,-,TGTGCCAGCAGCTTAGAACTTCAGCCCCAGCATTTT,CASSLELQPQHF
TRBV7-9,TRBJ1-5,few,-,TGTGCCAGCAGTGATTATGCCACGGGGGATTATAGCAATCAGCCCCAGCATTTT,CASSDYATGDYSNQPQHF
TRBV5-4,TRBJ2-3,once,-,TGTGCCAGCAGCTTGTTTGGGGGTCGGGATACGCAGTATTTT,CASSLFGGRDTQYF
TRBV5-4,TRBJ2-7,-,TRBD1,TGTGCCAGCAGCCTAAGAGGGACAGGAGGCAACTCCTACGAGCAGTACTTC,CASSLRGTGGNSYEQYF
TRBV19,TRBJ2-3,-,-,TGTGCCAGTAGCCCGGGAGTGGGTACAGATACGCAGTATTTT,CASSPGVGTDTQYF
TRBV9,TRBJ2-5,-,TRBD2,TGTGCCAGCAGCGTATATAGCGGGGAAGAGACCCAGTACTTC,CASSVYSGEETQYF
TRBV7-9,TRBJ2-1,-,TRBD1,TGTGCCAGCAGCCCTGGACAGGGAGCGTCCTACAATGAGCAGTTCTTC,CASSPGQGASYNEQFF
TRBV20-1,TRBJ1-1,few,-,TGCAGTGCTAGAGCTTTCACTGAAGCTTTCTTT,CSARAFTEAFF
TRBV28,TRBJ1-4,-,-,TGTGCCAGCAGTCCCCAGGGCGAGTATGAAAAACTGTTTTTT,CASSPQGEYEKLFF
TRBV7-9,TRBJ2-3,-,-,TGTGCCAGCAGCTTATTGCAAGATACGCAGTATTTT,CASSLLQDTQYF
TRBV7-9,TRBJ2-7,-,-,TGTGCCAGCAGCTCAAAGGGGCTCACAGGCGAGCAGTACTTC,CASSSKGLTGEQYF
TRBV27,TRBJ1-2,-,-,TGTGCCAGCAGTTTGGGGGGGGGCGGACTTAACTATGGCTACACCTTC,CASSLGGGGLNYGYTF
TRBV29-1,TRBJ1-1,-,-,TGCAGCGTTAGACGAACTGAAGCTTTCTTT,CSVRRTEAFF
TRBV6-5,TRBJ2-1,once,-,TGTGCCAGCAGTTACTCGAACAATTACAATGAGCAGTTCTTC,CASSYSNNYNEQFF
TRBV5-6,TRBJ1-2,few,-,TGTGCCAGCAGCTTGGGGAATGGCTACACCTTC,CASSLGNGYTF
TRBV9,TRBJ2-3,-,-,TGTGCCAGCAGCGTGAGGGGTGTAGGGGATACGCAGTATTTT,CASSVRGVGDTQYF
TRBV6-1,TRBJ2-3,-,-,TGTGCCAGCAGTGAAGAGGCGGGCCAGATCACAGATACGCAGTATTTT,CASSEEAGQITDTQYF
TRBV7-9,TRBJ2-1,-,-,TGTGCCAGCAGCCTCGCGGGTAGCAATGAGCAGTTCTTC,CASSLAGSNEQFF
TRBV4-2,TRBJ1-2,-,-,TGTGCCAGCAGCCATTGGAAGGACAGAAACAACTTCTATGGCTACACCTTC,CASSHWKDRNNFYGYTF
TRBV9,TRBJ2-5,-,TRBD2,TGTGCCAGCAGCGCCGGACTAGCGGGGGGGCAAGAGACCCAGTACTTC,CASSAGLAGGQETQYF
TRBV19,TRBJ1-1,-,-,TGTGCCAGTAACCCAGGGAGGTACACTGAAGCTTTCTTT,CASNPGRYTEAFF
TRBV27,TRBJ2-1,-,TRBD2,TGTGCCAGCTGGGGACTAGCTGGTATTGAGCAGTTCTTC,CASWGLAGIEQFF
TRBV11-3,TRBJ2-2,-,TRBD2,TGTGCCAGCAGCGGGACTAGCGGGGGGGCGGCCGGGGAGCTGTTTTTT,CASSGTSGGAAGELFF
TRBV9,TRBJ2-3,-,TRBD2,TGTGCCAGCAGCGTGACTAGCGGGGGGACTAGCACAGATACGCAGTATTTT,CASSVTSGGTSTDTQYF
TRBV7-9,TRBJ2-1,few,-,TGTGCCAGCAGCACAAAGGGGGGTGAGCAGTTCTTC,CASSTKGGEQFF
TRBV5-6,TRBJ1-1,-,-,TGTGCCAGCAGCTTCCCAGGGAACACTGAAGCTTTCTTT,CASSFPGNTEAFF
TRBV9,TRBJ1-5,-,-,TGTGCCAGCAGCGTAGGAGGGGGAGTCAATCAGCCCCAGCATTTT,CASSVGGGVNQPQHF
TRBV5-6,TRBJ2-1,-,TRBD2,TGTGCCAGCAGCTTGAGGCTAGCGGGGGTGAATGAGCAGTTCTTC,CASSLRLAGVNEQFF
TRBV7-9,TRBJ2-4,-,-,TGTGCCATCTGGGACACCCACAGGGCCAAAAACATTCAGTACTTC,CAIWDTHRAKNIQYF
TRBV14,TRBJ2-5,once,TRBD1,TGTGCCAGCAGCCAAGAAGGACAGGCGTACCAAGAGACCCAGTACTTC,CASSQEGQAYQETQYF
TRBV11-2,TRBJ1-2,-,-,TGTGCCAGCAGCCCCGGGGGCAGCTATGGCTACACCTTC,CASSPGGSYGYTF
TRBV7-9,TRBJ2-2,-,TRBD2,TGTGCCAGCAGCTCCGGTCTGGCGGGGGGCAACACCGGGGAGCTGTTTTTT,CASSSGLAGGNTGELFF
TRBV19,TRBJ2-2,-,TRBD1,TGTGCCAGTAGTACCCGAGGGGGCCCCGGGGAGCTGTTTTTT,CASSTRGGPGELFF